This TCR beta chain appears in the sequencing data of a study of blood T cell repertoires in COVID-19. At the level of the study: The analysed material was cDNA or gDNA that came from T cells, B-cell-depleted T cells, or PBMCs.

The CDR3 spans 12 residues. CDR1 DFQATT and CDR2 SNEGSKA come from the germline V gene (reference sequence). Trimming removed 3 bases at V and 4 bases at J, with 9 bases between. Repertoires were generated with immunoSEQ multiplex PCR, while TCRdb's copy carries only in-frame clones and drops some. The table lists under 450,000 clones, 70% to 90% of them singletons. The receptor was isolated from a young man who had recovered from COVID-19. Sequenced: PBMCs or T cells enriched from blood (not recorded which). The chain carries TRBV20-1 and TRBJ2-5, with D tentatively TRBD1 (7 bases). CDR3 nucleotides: TGCAGTGCTAGTCAGGGGGGAGAGACCCAGTACTTC. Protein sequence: CSASQGGETQYF.